This T cell receptor (beta chain) was retrieved from a study of CD8+ T cells in alopecia areata. Study overall: Treated patients were given 5 to 10 mg oral tofacitinib twice daily. For 6 to 18 months, tofacitinib was taken, and 6 months off drug followed.

Extracted from the samples, RNA was reverse transcribed into cDNA to serve as the sequencing template. Produced via immunoSEQ multiplex PCR; TCRdb's table is partial and in-frame only. The sample has 120,000 to 150,000 clones, about 89% seen once; the top ten hold around 16%. Collected material from alopecia areata patients comprised lesional scalp punch biopsies and peripheral blood. PBMCs, the starting material, were the source of sorted CD4+ and CD8+ T cells. This clone appeared once. The ends were cut back, 7 bases at V and 4 bases at J, with 7 bases in the middle. Germline V gives CDR1 LNHDA, CDR2 SQIVND (reference sequence). This CDR3 region has 12 residues.

The chain couples TRBV19 to TRBJ2-2, with no clear D. Sequencing was performed on CD8+ T cells sorted from blood, taken at week 0. The receptor was derived from a human donor with alopecia areata. CDR3 coding DNA: TGTGCCAGTACCCTAGGCACCGGGGAGCTGTTTTTT. Amino acids: CASTLGTGELFF.